This T cell receptor (beta chain) was profiled in a study of cytomegalovirus exposure and HLA in healthy donors. The PCR had 60 Vbeta and 13 Jbeta primers. The data were produced by immunoSEQ multiplex PCR, yet TCRdb's version contains in-frame clones alone and is incomplete. The sample yields about 130,000 clones, more than 80% seen once. General study findings and limits: Associated with cytomegalovirus, according to the listing, were 150 to 200 TCR beta chains.

For this clone: Antigen unknown.

The CDR3 sequence is 15 residues long. Looked up from germline, CDR1 is SEHNR and CDR2 is FQNEAQ (reference sequence). J was trimmed by 3 bases and V by 2 bases; bases with no gene match: 6. V usage is TRBV7-9 and J usage is TRBJ1-2, with 7 positions matching TRBD1. This sequence was found in a man between 40 and 49 years old in good health and CMV-seronegative. The sequenced sample consisted of PBMCs. CDR3 residues: CASSLNDRVDYGYTF. Written as DNA, the CDR3 is TGTGCCAGCAGCTTAAACGACAGGGTCGACTATGGCTACACCTTC.